Shown below are 6 T cell receptor beta chains from a single sample sequenced in a study of CD8 T cells in ankylosing spondylitis. TCRdb used MiXCR to reprocess the 5' RACE reads, holding one entry per CDR3 protein. The sample gives roughly 230,000 distinct CDR3 sequences, more than 9% of which show up once; 2% to 3% is in the top ten. Sequencing was done on a sample of blood, either unsorted or a sorted T cell fraction (not recorded which). These receptors all come from a male donor with ankylosing spondylitis or in good health (not recorded which).

The rearrangement joins TRBV12-3 or TRBV12-4 to TRBJ1-5; 11 positions agree with TRBD1. CDR3 size: 16 residues. J was trimmed by 4 bases and V by 4 bases; bases with no gene match: 6. CDR3 amino acids: CASSWTGGQRNQPQHF. CDR3 DNA: TGTGCCAGCAGTTGGACAGGGGGCCAGAGGAATCAGCCCCAGCATTTT.

This clonotype occurred many times. The genes are TRBV20-1 and TRBJ2-5; TRBD1 might be the D (6 bases). Germline values: CDR1 DFQATT, CDR2 SNEGSKA (reference sequence). V lost 3 bases to trimming and J lost 3 bases, with 20 bases between them. CDR3 length: 16 residues. Here the CDR3 DNA reads TGCAGTGCTAGTGGGGGCCTCACACCTCTAGAAGAGACCCAGTACTTC. Amino acid sequence: CSASGGLTPLEETQYF.

This clonotype was detected many times. This chain connects TRBV25-1 to TRBJ2-7; TRBD2 aligns across 13 bases. Germline trimming cut 8 bases from V and 5 bases from J; bases unmatched to any gene: 6. Germline V gene lookup returns CDR1 MGHDK and CDR2 SYGVNS. There are 14 residues in the CDR3. The DNA of the CDR3 is TGTGCCAGCCAGACTAGCGGGAGGTGGGACGAGCAGTACTTC. Translation gives CASQTSGRWDEQYF.

This clonotype has a count of ten or more. V is TRBV18 and J is TRBJ1-6, with TRBD1 identical over 9 bases. Germline V gives CDR1 KGHSH, CDR2 LQKENI. The J segment lost 8 bases and the V segment lost 3 bases, leaving 2 bases of the junction unmatched. The CDR3 runs to 14 residues. The CDR3: CASSPTGGDSPLHF. The CDR3 DNA reads as TGTGCCAGCTCACCGACAGGGGGGGATTCACCCCTCCACTTT.

This clonotype was seen ten or more times. The rearrangement links TRBV21-1 to TRBJ1-1; the table assigns TRBD1, which was not confirmed against the DNA. TRBV21-1 is classified as a pseudogene. CDR3 length equals 16 residues. CDR3 protein: CASSKRSGTGGSEAFF. The DNA of the CDR3 is TGTGCCAGCAGCAAACGATCCGGGACAGGGGGCTCTGAAGCTTTCTTT.

This clonotype was seen at least ten times. The V call is TRBV29-1, the J call TRBJ1-6; no clear D. Germline CDR1 is SQVTM and CDR2 is ANQGSEA. The V end was cut by 4 bases, the J end by 8 bases, with 12 bases between. The CDR3 has 13 residues. CDR3 nucleotides: TGCAGCGTTGGGGGTTCTGGCGATTCACCCCTCCACTTT. Its protein product is CSVGGSGDSPLHF.